This TCR beta chain is from a study of T cell clonotyping in hematopoietic cell transplantation. The assay was immunoSEQ multiplex PCR, and TCRdb's table has in-frame clones only and misses some. The table records 30,000 to 45,000 clones, over 75% of them present only once. CDR3 length: 16 amino acids. CDR1 is SGHTA, CDR2 FQGTGA, per germline. V shed 1 base and J shed 1 base, with 10 bases lying between them. The chain links TRBV7-3 to TRBJ2-2; D remains unclear. The TCR comes from a woman in her thirties or forties in good health. Some clones in this sample may be carry-over from other donors' samples. The sample comprised peripheral blood mononuclear cells. The CDR3: CASSLNPRRNTGELFF. CDR3 in DNA: TGTGCCAGCAGCTTAAATCCCCGACGGAACACCGGGGAGCTGTTTTTT.